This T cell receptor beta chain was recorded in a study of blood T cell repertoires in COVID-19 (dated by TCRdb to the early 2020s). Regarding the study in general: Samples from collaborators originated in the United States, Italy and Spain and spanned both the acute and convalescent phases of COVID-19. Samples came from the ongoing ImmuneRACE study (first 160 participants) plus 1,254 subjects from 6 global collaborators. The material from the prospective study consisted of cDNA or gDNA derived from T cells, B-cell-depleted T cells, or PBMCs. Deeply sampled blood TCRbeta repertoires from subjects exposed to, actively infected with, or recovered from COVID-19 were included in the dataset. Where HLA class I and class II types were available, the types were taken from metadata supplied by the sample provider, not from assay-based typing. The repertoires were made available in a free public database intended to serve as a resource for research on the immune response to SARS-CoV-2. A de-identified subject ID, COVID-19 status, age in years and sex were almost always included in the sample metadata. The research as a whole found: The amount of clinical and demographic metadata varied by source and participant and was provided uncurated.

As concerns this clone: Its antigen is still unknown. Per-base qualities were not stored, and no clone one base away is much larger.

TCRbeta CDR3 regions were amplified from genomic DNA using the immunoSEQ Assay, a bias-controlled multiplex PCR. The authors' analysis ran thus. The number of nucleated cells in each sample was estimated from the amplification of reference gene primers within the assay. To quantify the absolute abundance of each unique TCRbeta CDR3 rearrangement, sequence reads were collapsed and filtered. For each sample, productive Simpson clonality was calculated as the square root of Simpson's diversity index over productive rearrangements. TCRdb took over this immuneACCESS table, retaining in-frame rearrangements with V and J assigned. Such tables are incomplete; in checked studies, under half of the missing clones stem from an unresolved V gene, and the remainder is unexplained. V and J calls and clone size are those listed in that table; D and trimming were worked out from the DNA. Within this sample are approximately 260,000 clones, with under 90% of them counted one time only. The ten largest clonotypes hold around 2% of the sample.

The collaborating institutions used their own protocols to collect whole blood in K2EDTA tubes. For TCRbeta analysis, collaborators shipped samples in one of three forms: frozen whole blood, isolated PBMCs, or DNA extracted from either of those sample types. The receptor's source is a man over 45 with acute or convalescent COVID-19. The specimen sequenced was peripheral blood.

The CDR3 protein is CSANRDNKAFF. The nucleotides read TGCAGTGCTAACCGGGACAATAAAGCTTTCTTT. The V and J genes are TRBV20-1 and TRBJ1-1; possibly the D gene is TRBD1, per 6 matching bases. From its cysteine to its phenylalanine, the CDR3 spans 11 amino acids. Solely the CDR3 DNA is kept, with 33 bases framed from the first base. V loses 4 bases, J loses 9 bases, and the germline ends lie 12 bases apart. According to the germline V gene (reference sequence), CDR1 reads DFQATT and CDR2 reads SNEGSKA.